This entry lists 9 T cell receptor beta chains sequenced from one sample in a study of T cells in Graves' hyperthyroidism and ophthalmopathy. TCR beta CDR3 regions were amplified from RNA. The TCR CDR3 was amplified in a first-round RT-PCR using the HTBI primer set. MiXCR, applied by TCRdb to the multiplex PCR reads, yields one record per CDR3 protein. Of some 600,000 distinct CDR3 sequences in the sample, approximately 15% were seen once. Source material: blood. These receptors were obtained from a woman aged 25-40 years with Graves' hyperthyroidism that later progressed to Graves' ophthalmopathy.

This chain uses TRBV24-1 with TRBJ2-7; TRBD2 aligns across 11 bases. Trimming took 7 bases from V and 2 from J; bases not matched to a gene: 6. This CDR3 is built from 15 residues. Germline lookup yields CDR1 KGHDR and CDR2 SFDVKD. The CDR3 protein is CATSPVAGGPYEQYF. The CDR3 region has the DNA TGTGCCACCAGCCCGGTAGCGGGAGGGCCCTACGAGCAGTACTTC.

This clonotype showed up many times. The chain carries TRBV19 and TRBJ1-1; 9 bases align to TRBD1. The CDR3 sequence is 14 residues long. Losses at the gene ends were 7 bases for V and 3 bases for J; bases not matched to a gene: 6. Germline V CDR1 and CDR2: LNHDA, SQIVND (reference sequence). CDR3 coding DNA: TGTGCCAGTAATCCGGACAGGGGCGACACTGAAGCTTTCTTT. This translates into CASNPDRGDTEAFF.

This clonotype was observed a few times. The chain links TRBV24-1 to TRBJ2-3, with D perhaps TRBD2 (5 bases). The germline V gene has CDR1 KGHDR and CDR2 SFDVKD. V gave up 3 bases and J gave up 1 base, with 7 bases separating them. The CDR3 spans 14 residues. CDR3: CATSDSGGTDTQYF. The CDR3, as DNA: TGTGCCACCAGTGATAGCGGAGGCACAGATACGCAGTATTTT.

This clonotype occurred many times. CDR3 protein: CASSRLPLGLAGSYNEQFF. The CDR3 region has the DNA TGTGCCAGCAGCCGCCTCCCCCTAGGACTAGCGGGCTCCTACAATGAGCAGTTCTTC. This chain links TRBV6-1 with TRBJ2-1, with TRBD2 identical over 11 bases. CDR3 length: 19 residues. Per the germline V gene, CDR1 is MNHNS and CDR2 is SASEGT. V lost 6 bases, J lost 0 bases, and 13 bases stayed unmatched.

This clonotype was counted at least ten times. This chain uses TRBV6-2 or TRBV6-3 with TRBJ1-1, with 8 positions matching TRBD1. Unmatched junction bases numbered 8, after V lost 3 bases and J lost 5 bases. CDR3 length equals 15 residues. Germline CDR1 reads MNHEY; CDR2 reads SVGEGT. Written as DNA, the CDR3 is TGTGCCAGCAGTTATAACCGACAGGGGACTACTGAAGCTTTCTTT. This gives the protein CASSYNRQGTTEAFF.

This clonotype was recorded at least ten times. CDR3 amino acids: CASSLGQAFMNTEAFF. The CDR3 nucleotides read TGTGCCAGCAGCCTTGGACAGGCTTTCATGAACACTGAAGCTTTCTTT. V usage is TRBV11-1 and J usage is TRBJ1-1, with 7 bases matching TRBD1. Germline-derived CDR1 and CDR2 are SGHAT and FQDESV (reference sequence). The CDR3 totals 16 residues. V was clipped by 5 bases and J by 0 bases; unmatched bases: 9.

The chain employs TRBV12-3 or TRBV12-4 and TRBJ2-7; D is unresolved. The CDR3 runs 15 residues. V lost 4 bases and J 1 base, leaving 14 bases between the germline ends. The CDR3 region has the DNA TGTGCCAGCAGTTACTCGAGCTGGCAGTCCTACGAGCAGTACTTC. Its protein is CASSYSSWQSYEQYF.

J is TRBJ1-2 and V is TRBV28, with 8 bases fitting TRBD1. The germline CDR1 and CDR2 sequences are MDHEN and SYDVKM. The V segment lost 4 bases and the J segment 7 bases; nucleotides outside the gene matches: 5. The CDR3 covers 13 residues. This chain's CDR3 is CASSSGTGFGYTF. The CDR3 DNA is TGTGCCAGCAGTTCCGGGACAGGATTTGGCTACACCTTC.

This clonotype was recorded at least ten times. The chain recombines TRBV5-1 with TRBJ2-3; 7 bases are shared with TRBD1. This CDR3 is 14 amino acids long. The V segment lost 6 bases and the J segment 1 base; nucleotides outside the gene matches: 5. The germline V gene has CDR1 SGHRS and CDR2 YFSETQ. The CDR3 DNA follows: TGCGCCAGCACCTTAGACAGGGGCACAGATACGCAGTATTTT. As protein: CASTLDRGTDTQYF.